Below, 20 T cell receptor beta chains from the same sample are listed, as sequenced in a study of blood T cell repertoires in COVID-19. The data were produced by immunoSEQ multiplex PCR, yet TCRdb's version contains in-frame clones alone and is incomplete. The sample contains roughly 120,000 clones, 65% to 90% of which appear only once. The sample was peripheral blood. These receptors were collected from a man older than 75 with acute or convalescent COVID-19.

The chain recombines TRBV28 with TRBJ1-1; the D is unclear. With 6 bases removed from V and 7 bases from J, the gap between germline ends came to 9 bases. CDR1 is MDHEN and CDR2 is SYDVKM in the germline V gene. There are 11 residues in the CDR3. The CDR3 spells CASSRSSEAFF. CDR3 DNA sequence: TGTGCCAGCAGCCGTAGTAGTGAAGCTTTCTTT. The full variable domain, completed using reference TRBV28 and TRBJ1-1, is DVKVTQSSRYLVKRTGEKVFLECVQDMDHENMFWYRQDPGLGLRLIYFSYDVKMKEKGDIPEGYSVSREKKERFSLILESASTNQTSMYLCASSRSSEAFFGQGTRLTVV.

The chain employs TRBV18 and TRBJ1-1; a possible D gene is TRBD1 (5 bases). In germline, CDR1 is KGHSH, CDR2 LQKENI. V was clipped by 3 bases and J by 6 bases, with 17 bases between them. The CDR3 covers 15 residues. The CDR3 DNA follows: TGTGCCAGCTCACCCCTCGAGCGGGGGAATGCTGAAGCTTTCTTT. Translating gives CASSPLERGNAEAFF.

This chain links TRBV7-8 with TRBJ2-1, with TRBD2 identical over 9 bases. This CDR3 comprises 13 residues. V dropped 10 bases and J dropped 6; count of bases not matched to a gene: 7. Germline-derived CDR1 and CDR2 are SGHVS and FQNEAQ. CDR3 bases: TGTGCCACCAATAGCGGGGGCCTCAATGAGCAGTTCTTC. It encodes CATNSGGLNEQFF.

There are a few counts of this clone. The chain has TRBV5-4 and TRBJ2-7, with D maybe TRBD1 (5 bases). Trimming took 0 bases from V and 3 from J, leaving 13 bases between them. From germline, CDR1 is SGHNT and CDR2 YYREEE (reference sequence). This CDR3 is 15 amino acids long. The CDR3 loop reads CASSLESGRDYEQYF. The CDR3 DNA sequence: TGTGCCAGCAGCTTGGAAAGTGGCAGGGACTACGAGCAGTACTTC.

CDR3 sequence reads: CASSAGTGYGYSNQPQHF. In DNA, the CDR3 is TGTGCCAGCAGTGCAGGGACAGGGTACGGTTATAGCAATCAGCCCCAGCATTTT. The chain is built from TRBV27 and TRBJ1-5, with TRBD1 identical over 9 bases. CDR3 length equals 18 residues. CDR1 and CDR2 (germline): MNHEY, SMNVEV (reference sequence). The V and J ends lost 5 bases and 0 bases, in that order; junction bases with no gene match: 11.

The rearrangement joins TRBV13 to TRBJ2-1, with 7 positions matching TRBD1. J lost 2 bases, V lost 4 bases, and 8 bases had no gene match. This CDR3 comprises 16 residues. Germline V gene data show CDR1 as PRHDT and CDR2 as FYEKMQ (reference sequence). The CDR3 here is CASSSTGALTYNEQFF. In nucleotides, the CDR3 is TGTGCCAGCAGCTCCACAGGGGCCCTCACCTACAATGAGCAGTTCTTC. Variable domain in full (rest from reference TRBV13 and TRBJ2-1): AAGVIQSPRHLIKEKRETATLKCYPIPRHDTVYWYQQGPGQDPQFLISFYEKMQSDKGSIPDRFSAQQFSDYHSELNMSSLELGDSALYFCASSSTGALTYNEQFFGPGTRLTVL.

The rearrangement links TRBV10-2 to TRBJ2-7; a possible D gene is TRBD1 (7 bases). Trimming removed 6 bases at V and 6 bases at J, with 18 bases between. Germline V lookup: CDR1 WSHSY, CDR2 SAAADI. The CDR3 spans 14 residues. The CDR3 nucleotides read TGCGCCAGCAGGCCCCAGGGGGGAGCGGTCGAGCAGTACTTC. Translating gives CASRPQGGAVEQYF.

The CDR3, as DNA: TGTGCCAGCAGAGCGGGGAACTTCGATCAGCCCCAGCATTTT. It specifies CASRAGNFDQPQHF. The chain combines TRBV7-8 with TRBJ1-5; no firm D call. CDR3 length: 14 residues. CDR1 SGHVS and CDR2 FQNEAQ come from the germline V gene. Trimming shortened V by 6 bases and J by 5 bases, and 14 bases separated the two germline ends.

CDR3 coding DNA: TGTGCCAGCATCTCACCGTCGGGATCGGCTTTCTTT. It codes for CASISPSGSAFF. The rearrangement uses TRBV6-5 and TRBJ1-1; D ambiguous. The CDR3 contains 12 residues. V was shortened by 7 bases and J by 11 bases, with 17 bases between the two germline ends. Germline V gene sequence: CDR1 MNHEY, CDR2 SVGAGI.

As DNA, the CDR3 is TGTGCCAGCAACCTCAGTCAGGGTTATGGCTACACCTTC. Protein: CASNLSQGYGYTF. V and J are TRBV28 and TRBJ1-2; D is perhaps TRBD1 (5 bases). Germline V gene data show CDR1 as MDHEN and CDR2 as SYDVKM. Deletions cut 7 bases from V and 5 bases from J, with 14 bases between. This CDR3 has 13 amino acids.

This clone was seen only a few times. The chain couples TRBV5-1 to TRBJ1-2; no firm D call. The CDR3 length is 15 residues. Germline V lookup: CDR1 SGHRS, CDR2 YFSETQ. V dropped 4 bases and J dropped 2 bases, with 15 bases sitting between them. Here the CDR3 DNA reads TGCGCCAGCAGCCCGACGCCGGGAACGAACTATGGCTACACCTTC. Encoded protein: CASSPTPGTNYGYTF. Supplemented by reference TRBV5-1 and TRBJ1-2, the full variable domain reads KAGVTQTPRYLIKTRGQQVTLSCSPISGHRSVSWYQQTPGQGLQFLFEYFSETQRNKGNFPGRFSGRQFSNSRSEMNVSTLELGDSALYLCASSPTPGTNYGYTFGSGTRLTVV.

This clone appeared a few times. The chain uses TRBV28 and TRBJ2-1; 7 positions agree with TRBD2. V lost 5 bases, J lost 0 bases, and 7 bases stayed unmatched. The CDR3 loop spans 16 amino acids. Germline loops: CDR1 MDHEN, CDR2 SYDVKM. Here the CDR3 DNA reads TGTGCCAGCAGTCCTGGTGGGGGGGGCTCCTACAATGAGCAGTTCTTC. Amino acids: CASSPGGGGSYNEQFF.

The rearrangement joins TRBV29-1 to TRBJ2-3; D is perhaps TRBD1 (6 bases). V was trimmed by 3 bases and J by 3 bases, leaving 10 bases between them. The CDR3 loop spans 13 amino acids. Germline lookup yields CDR1 SQVTM and CDR2 ANQGSEA. CDR3 sequence: CSVDYQGTDTQYF. CDR3 coding DNA: TGCAGCGTTGACTACCAGGGGACAGATACGCAGTATTTT.

This chain links TRBV11-2 with TRBJ1-1; no clear D. Trimming shortened V by 3 bases and J by 1 base, and 6 bases separated the two germline ends. Germline V CDR1 and CDR2: SGHAT, FQNNGV. The CDR3 loop spans 13 amino acids. The DNA for the CDR3 is TGTGCCAGCAGCTTCGGGGAGAACACTGAAGCTTTCTTT. Amino acid sequence: CASSFGENTEAFF.

The chain uses TRBV27 and TRBJ2-7, with a tentative D call TRBD2 (6 bases). Germline values: CDR1 MNHEY, CDR2 SMNVEV (reference sequence). V lost 7 bases, J lost 6 bases, and 19 bases lay in between. CDR3 length: 14 amino acids. CDR3 protein: CASTRTGGLREQYF. As DNA, the CDR3 is TGTGCCAGCACACGAACTGGAGGGCTCCGCGAGCAGTACTTC.

The J gene is TRBJ2-1, the V gene TRBV10-3; 7 bases are shared with TRBD2. In germline, CDR1 is ENHRY, CDR2 SYGVKD. J was trimmed by 9 bases and V by 10 bases; bases with no gene match: 9. There are 12 residues in the CDR3. The CDR3, as DNA: TGTGCCACTGGGGTGGGGGAGGGTGAGCAGTTCTTC. Translating gives CATGVGEGEQFF.

The chain is built from TRBV5-4 and TRBJ2-7; 8 nucleotides align to TRBD1. CDR1 and CDR2 from the germline V gene are SGHNT and YYREEE (reference sequence). V trimming: 5 bases; J trimming: 4 bases; junction bases outside the gene matches: 11. CDR3 size: 15 residues. CDR3 in DNA: TGTGCCAGCAGTCCGGACAGGGTGCAGGGTTACGAGCAGTACTTC. Protein product: CASSPDRVQGYEQYF.

CDR3 region: CASSLEQGGTGELFF. CDR3 nucleotides: TGTGCCAGCAGCTTGGAACAGGGGGGAACCGGGGAGCTGTTTTTT. The chain carries TRBV5-8 and TRBJ2-2, with TRBD1 matching 8 bases. Germline V lookup: CDR1 SGHTS, CDR2 YDEGEE. Trimming removed 0 bases from V and 5 bases from J; junction bases left unmatched: 3. The CDR3 has 15 residues.

This chain connects TRBV10-3 to TRBJ1-2; D might be TRBD1 (6 bases). There are 15 residues in the CDR3. Looked up from germline, CDR1 is ENHRY and CDR2 is SYGVKD. Trimming took 7 bases from V and 2 from J, leaving 17 bases between them. In DNA form, the CDR3 reads TGTGCCATCATGGGAGGGGGGGAGGAAAACTATGGCTACACCTTC. Translating it yields CAIMGGGEENYGYTF.

The gene calls are TRBV19 and TRBJ1-4, with 9 nucleotides matching TRBD1. CDR3 size: 15 residues. The germline CDR1 and CDR2 sequences are LNHDA and SQIVND (reference sequence). V lost 5 bases to trimming and J lost 6 bases; unmatched junction nucleotides: 7. CDR3 sequence reads: CASSVQGAVYEKLFF. CDR3 coding DNA: TGTGCCAGTAGTGTACAGGGGGCGGTTTATGAAAAACTGTTTTTT.